A selection of T cell receptor beta chains follows, all from one sample in a study of T cells after yellow fever vaccination. TCRdb called the 5' RACE reads again in MiXCR, with one record for every CDR3 protein. The sample holds roughly 330,000 distinct CDR3 sequences; about 4% are singletons and the top ten take approximately 24%. The source was PBMCs, collected 5 days after the yellow fever booster vaccination. The receptors were sampled from a man between 18 and 29 years old who received the YFV17D yellow fever vaccine. The CDR3 runs from the conserved cysteine through the conserved F or W. Fields, in order: J gene, V gene, D gene, clone size, CDR3 protein, CDR3 DNA. D genes are given only for firm matches. Clone size is given for some rows only: seen once, a few or many times, or a class if the clone is expanded.

j_call: TRBJ1-5
v_call: TRBV7-2
d_call: .
clone_size: .
cdr3_aa: CASSPGFSNQPQHF
cdr3_nt: TGTGCCAGCAGTCCAGGATTTAGCAATCAGCCCCAGCATTTT

j_call: TRBJ1-3
v_call: TRBV7-9
d_call: .
clone_size: .
cdr3_aa: CASRSSGSGNTIYF
cdr3_nt: TGTGCCAGCAGATCTTCCGGCTCTGGAAACACCATATATTTT

j_call: TRBJ1-4
v_call: TRBV20-1
d_call: .
clone_size: .
cdr3_aa: CSARRAGRKEKLFF
cdr3_nt: TGCAGTGCTAGACGCGCAGGGCGGAAGGAAAAACTGTTTTTT

j_call: TRBJ1-5
v_call: TRBV7-2
d_call: .
clone_size: few
cdr3_aa: CASSSGTMGNQPQHF
cdr3_nt: TGTGCCAGCAGCTCAGGGACGATGGGCAATCAGCCCCAGCATTTT

j_call: TRBJ1-2
v_call: TRBV6-5
d_call: .
clone_size: many
cdr3_aa: CASSYLGSEGYTF
cdr3_nt: TGTGCCAGCAGTTACTTGGGTAGTGAGGGCTACACCTTC

j_call: TRBJ2-1
v_call: TRBV5-1
d_call: .
clone_size: many
cdr3_aa: CASSLSPTSYNEQFF
cdr3_nt: TGCGCCAGCAGCTTAAGCCCGACCTCCTACAATGAGCAGTTCTTC

j_call: TRBJ2-2
v_call: TRBV3-1
d_call: .
clone_size: many
cdr3_aa: CASSQYPPGGNTGELFF
cdr3_nt: TGTGCCAGCAGCCAATACCCCCCCGGGGGGAACACCGGGGAGCTGTTTTTT

j_call: TRBJ2-5
v_call: TRBV2
d_call: TRBD2
clone_size: .
cdr3_aa: CASSVGGGGQETQYF
cdr3_nt: TGTGCCAGCAGTGTGGGCGGGGGAGGGCAAGAGACCCAGTACTTC

j_call: TRBJ1-1
v_call: TRBV6-5
d_call: .
clone_size: many
cdr3_aa: CASSYSTVSGAFF
cdr3_nt: TGTGCCAGCAGTTACTCGACCGTCTCCGGGGCTTTCTTT

j_call: TRBJ1-1
v_call: TRBV9
d_call: .
clone_size: few
cdr3_aa: CASSVESGTEAFF
cdr3_nt: TGTGCCAGCAGCGTAGAATCAGGGACTGAAGCTTTCTTT

j_call: TRBJ1-6
v_call: TRBV4-2
d_call: .
clone_size: few
cdr3_aa: CASSQVGLDYDNSPLHF
cdr3_nt: TGTGCCAGCAGCCAAGTTGGGCTCGACTACGATAATTCACCCCTCCACTTT

j_call: TRBJ2-5
v_call: TRBV5-1
d_call: TRBD2
clone_size: many
cdr3_aa: CASSSSGGPGETQYF
cdr3_nt: TGCGCCAGCAGCTCTTCGGGGGGGCCAGGGGAGACCCAGTACTTC

j_call: TRBJ2-3
v_call: TRBV7-2
d_call: TRBD1
clone_size: few
cdr3_aa: CASSPLRDSTQYF
cdr3_nt: TGTGCCAGCAGCCCCCTGAGGGACAGCACGCAGTATTTT

j_call: TRBJ2-3
v_call: TRBV13
d_call: .
clone_size: many
cdr3_aa: CASSPGLDHRTDTQYF
cdr3_nt: TGTGCCAGCAGCCCCGGACTGGACCATCGCACAGATACGCAGTATTTT

j_call: TRBJ1-6
v_call: TRBV5-6
d_call: .
clone_size: few
cdr3_aa: CASSRTAFQNSPLHF
cdr3_nt: TGTGCCAGCAGCAGGACAGCATTCCAGAATTCACCCCTCCACTTT

j_call: TRBJ2-3
v_call: TRBV7-2
d_call: .
clone_size: many
cdr3_aa: CASRWTNTDTQYF
cdr3_nt: TGTGCCAGCAGGTGGACAAACACAGATACGCAGTATTTT

j_call: TRBJ2-6
v_call: TRBV12-3/TRBV12-4
d_call: TRBD2
clone_size: many
cdr3_aa: CASSFAGRAGIFSGANVLTF
cdr3_nt: TGTGCCAGCAGTTTCGCCGGCCGAGCGGGGATCTTTTCGGGGGCCAACGTCCTGACTTTC

j_call: TRBJ2-3
v_call: TRBV5-1
d_call: .
clone_size: many
cdr3_aa: CASSLAIKGGRTSTDTQYF
cdr3_nt: TGCGCCAGCAGCTTGGCAATTAAGGGGGGCCGGACTAGCACAGATACGCAGTATTTT

j_call: TRBJ1-2
v_call: TRBV11-2
d_call: TRBD1
clone_size: .
cdr3_aa: CASSPGQGYYGYTF
cdr3_nt: TGTGCCAGCAGCCCGGGACAGGGATACTATGGCTACACCTTC

j_call: TRBJ2-5
v_call: TRBV4-3
d_call: .
clone_size: many
cdr3_aa: CASSQGVGSYQETQYF
cdr3_nt: TGCGCCAGCAGCCAAGGGGTGGGTTCGTACCAAGAGACCCAGTACTTC

j_call: TRBJ2-7
v_call: TRBV7-2
d_call: .
clone_size: many
cdr3_aa: CASSTRRESYEQYF
cdr3_nt: TGTGCCAGCAGCACGCGACGGGAGTCCTACGAGCAGTACTTC

j_call: TRBJ2-5
v_call: TRBV20-1
d_call: TRBD1
clone_size: few
cdr3_aa: CSARDTGQGDQETQYF
cdr3_nt: TGCAGTGCTAGAGATACAGGGCAGGGGGACCAAGAGACCCAGTACTTC

j_call: TRBJ1-6
v_call: TRBV15
d_call: .
clone_size: many
cdr3_aa: CATSRDRGGSPLHF
cdr3_nt: TGTGCCACCAGCAGAGATCGGGGGGGTTCACCCCTCCACTTT

j_call: TRBJ1-6
v_call: TRBV19
d_call: TRBD1
clone_size: .
cdr3_aa: CASTQDGTGNSPLHF
cdr3_nt: TGTGCCAGTACCCAGGACGGGACAGGGAATTCACCCCTCCACTTT

j_call: TRBJ1-2
v_call: TRBV19
d_call: .
clone_size: few
cdr3_aa: CASRKAGGYTF
cdr3_nt: TGTGCCAGTAGGAAGGCCGGTGGCTACACCTTC

j_call: TRBJ2-2
v_call: TRBV7-7
d_call: .
clone_size: many
cdr3_aa: CASSRRGNTGELFF
cdr3_nt: TGTGCTAGCAGCCGGCGCGGAAACACCGGGGAGCTGTTTTTT

j_call: TRBJ1-5
v_call: TRBV7-2
d_call: .
clone_size: few
cdr3_aa: CASSRPWRSPKSNQPQHF
cdr3_nt: TGTGCCAGCAGCCGCCCATGGCGGTCGCCCAAGAGCAATCAGCCCCAGCATTTT

j_call: TRBJ1-1
v_call: TRBV7-2
d_call: .
clone_size: few
cdr3_aa: CASSLAGSQNTEAFF
cdr3_nt: TGTGCCAGCAGCTTAGCGGGCAGCCAGAACACTGAAGCTTTCTTT

j_call: TRBJ2-1
v_call: TRBV10-3
d_call: TRBD2
clone_size: many
cdr3_aa: CAISDVSGGAGEQFF
cdr3_nt: TGTGCCATCAGTGATGTGAGCGGGGGGGCTGGTGAGCAGTTCTTC

j_call: TRBJ2-1
v_call: TRBV9
d_call: TRBD1
clone_size: few
cdr3_aa: CASSVVGTATNEQFF
cdr3_nt: TGTGCCAGCAGCGTAGTCGGGACAGCGACTAATGAGCAGTTCTTC

j_call: TRBJ2-4
v_call: TRBV7-9
d_call: TRBD2
clone_size: many
cdr3_aa: CASSPPGSGGETKNIQYF
cdr3_nt: TGTGCCAGCAGCCCCCCCGGTAGCGGGGGCGAAACCAAAAACATTCAGTACTTC

j_call: TRBJ1-5
v_call: TRBV4-2
d_call: .
clone_size: few
cdr3_aa: CASSQDGTSNQPQHF
cdr3_nt: TGTGCCAGCAGCCAAGACGGCACTAGCAATCAGCCCCAGCATTTT

j_call: TRBJ2-2
v_call: TRBV7-2
d_call: .
clone_size: .
cdr3_aa: CASSLERLTGELFF
cdr3_nt: TGTGCCAGCAGCTTAGAACGGTTGACCGGGGAGCTGTTTTTT

j_call: TRBJ1-2
v_call: TRBV20-1
d_call: .
clone_size: .
cdr3_aa: CSAREVVTNYGYTF
cdr3_nt: TGCAGTGCTAGAGAGGTAGTAACTAACTATGGCTACACCTTC

j_call: TRBJ2-7
v_call: TRBV6-5
d_call: .
clone_size: many
cdr3_aa: CASSYGASSQYEQYF
cdr3_nt: TGTGCCAGCAGTTACGGCGCTAGCAGTCAATACGAGCAGTACTTC

j_call: TRBJ2-4
v_call: TRBV20-1
d_call: .
clone_size: .
cdr3_aa: CSARDPGLRGENIQYF
cdr3_nt: TGCAGTGCTAGAGATCCCGGTCTACGTGGGGAAAACATTCAGTACTTC

j_call: TRBJ2-2
v_call: TRBV29-1
d_call: .
clone_size: many
cdr3_aa: CSVGDRANTGELFF
cdr3_nt: TGCAGCGTTGGGGACCGTGCGAACACCGGGGAGCTGTTTTTT

j_call: TRBJ2-7
v_call: TRBV7-6
d_call: .
clone_size: .
cdr3_aa: CASSMNSEQYF
cdr3_nt: TGTGCCAGCAGCATGAATTCCGAGCAGTACTTC

j_call: TRBJ2-7
v_call: TRBV7-9
d_call: .
clone_size: few
cdr3_aa: CASSLPGTYEQYF
cdr3_nt: TGTGCCAGCAGCTTACCGGGCACGTACGAGCAGTACTTC

j_call: TRBJ2-5
v_call: TRBV2
d_call: TRBD1
clone_size: few
cdr3_aa: CASSRGQYQETQYF
cdr3_nt: TGTGCCAGCAGCCGGGGACAGTACCAAGAGACCCAGTACTTC

j_call: TRBJ2-5
v_call: TRBV4-1
d_call: TRBD2
clone_size: few
cdr3_aa: CASSPAGGAETQYF
cdr3_nt: TGCGCCAGCAGCCCGGCGGGGGGCGCAGAGACCCAGTACTTC

j_call: TRBJ2-1
v_call: TRBV27
d_call: .
clone_size: few
cdr3_aa: CASSFVGADEQFF
cdr3_nt: TGTGCCAGCAGTTTTGTAGGGGCGGATGAGCAGTTCTTC

j_call: TRBJ2-5
v_call: TRBV20-1
d_call: .
clone_size: .
cdr3_aa: CSAGVETQYF
cdr3_nt: TGCAGTGCAGGTGTTGAGACCCAGTACTTC

j_call: TRBJ1-6
v_call: TRBV3-1
d_call: .
clone_size: many
cdr3_aa: CASSQMTGNSPLHF
cdr3_nt: TGTGCCAGCAGCCAAATGACGGGTAATTCACCCCTCCACTTT

j_call: TRBJ1-4
v_call: TRBV5-1
d_call: .
clone_size: .
cdr3_aa: CASSPRRGDEKLFF
cdr3_nt: TGCGCCAGCAGCCCGCGTCGGGGAGATGAAAAACTGTTTTTT

j_call: TRBJ2-5
v_call: TRBV4-3
d_call: .
clone_size: .
cdr3_aa: CASSQDPGRDETQYF
cdr3_nt: TGCGCCAGCAGCCAAGATCCGGGTAGGGACGAGACCCAGTACTTC

j_call: TRBJ2-5
v_call: TRBV2
d_call: TRBD2
clone_size: .
cdr3_aa: CASSEPSGGAGTQYF
cdr3_nt: TGTGCCAGCAGTGAACCCAGCGGGGGGGCCGGGACCCAGTACTTC

j_call: TRBJ1-4
v_call: TRBV4-1
d_call: .
clone_size: .
cdr3_aa: CASSQVEEKLFF
cdr3_nt: TGCGCCAGCAGCCAAGTTGAAGAAAAACTGTTTTTT

j_call: TRBJ2-3
v_call: TRBV2
d_call: .
clone_size: few
cdr3_aa: CASSEGGTDTQYF
cdr3_nt: TGTGCCAGCAGTGAAGGGGGAACAGATACGCAGTATTTT

j_call: TRBJ2-3
v_call: TRBV20-1
d_call: TRBD2
clone_size: many
cdr3_aa: CSVIPHSGGITDTQYF
cdr3_nt: TGCAGTGTTATACCTCACAGCGGGGGGATCACAGATACGCAGTATTTT

j_call: TRBJ2-5
v_call: TRBV5-6
d_call: TRBD1
clone_size: few
cdr3_aa: CASRQTGWGTQYF
cdr3_nt: TGTGCCAGCAGGCAGACAGGGTGGGGGACCCAGTACTTC

j_call: TRBJ2-4
v_call: TRBV7-2
d_call: .
clone_size: many
cdr3_aa: CASSLAPGRVKNIQYF
cdr3_nt: TGTGCCAGCAGCTTAGCGCCGGGAAGAGTCAAAAACATTCAGTACTTC

j_call: TRBJ1-5
v_call: TRBV24-1
d_call: .
clone_size: few
cdr3_aa: CATSPGGLSTSQPQHF
cdr3_nt: TGTGCCACCAGTCCCGGAGGCTTATCGACGAGTCAGCCCCAGCATTTT

j_call: TRBJ1-5
v_call: TRBV6-2/TRBV6-3
d_call: .
clone_size: .
cdr3_aa: CASMDIRLVSNQPQHF
cdr3_nt: TGTGCCAGCATGGACATCCGCCTTGTGAGCAATCAGCCCCAGCATTTT